The clone carrying this TCR beta chain was seen more than once but under ten times. Every isolated RNA sample was fully reverse transcribed, so sequencing captured expressed TCRB transcripts. Clones were sequenced by immunoSEQ multiplex PCR, and TCRdb holds only the in-frame ones, with some missing. This sample carries about 200,000 clones, roughly 10% of them seen once, and the ten largest clones take 1% to 1.5%. CDR1 and CDR2 from the germline V gene are LNHNV and YYDKDF (reference sequence). The CDR3 consists of 13 residues. V gave up 0 bases and J gave up 8 bases, with 8 bases separating them. The sample originates from a study of beta chain features in type 1 diabetes.

The gene calls are TRBV15 and TRBJ2-1; TRBD1 might be the D (6 bases). Sequencing input: central memory CD4+ T cells from blood. The origin of this receptor is a man aged 18 to 35 in good health. This CDR3 reads CATSREQGYEQFF. The DNA of the CDR3 is TGTGCCACCAGCAGAGAGCAGGGGTATGAGCAGTTCTTC.